This TCR beta chain derives from a study of neurological immune-mediated disorders. In this sample, this clonotype turned up many times. The CDR3 totals 16 residues. Trimming cost V 3 bases and J 0 bases, with 13 bases left between them. Germline V lookup: CDR1 SGHTA, CDR2 FQGNSA. cDNA was made by 5'RACE with 10-nucleotide random UMIs. TCRdb ran MiXCR on the 5' RACE reads and lists one entry per CDR3 protein. This table holds roughly 32,000 distinct CDR3 sequences, roughly 14% found once. The J gene is TRBJ2-3, the V gene TRBV7-2, with TRBD2 as a possible D gene (6 bases). The sample comprised PBMCs. The clonotype was recovered from a man between 65 and 79 years old in good health. The chain's CDR3 is CASSFQPGDSTDTQYF. In DNA form, the CDR3 reads TGTGCCAGCAGCTTTCAACCGGGGGATAGCACAGATACGCAGTATTTT.